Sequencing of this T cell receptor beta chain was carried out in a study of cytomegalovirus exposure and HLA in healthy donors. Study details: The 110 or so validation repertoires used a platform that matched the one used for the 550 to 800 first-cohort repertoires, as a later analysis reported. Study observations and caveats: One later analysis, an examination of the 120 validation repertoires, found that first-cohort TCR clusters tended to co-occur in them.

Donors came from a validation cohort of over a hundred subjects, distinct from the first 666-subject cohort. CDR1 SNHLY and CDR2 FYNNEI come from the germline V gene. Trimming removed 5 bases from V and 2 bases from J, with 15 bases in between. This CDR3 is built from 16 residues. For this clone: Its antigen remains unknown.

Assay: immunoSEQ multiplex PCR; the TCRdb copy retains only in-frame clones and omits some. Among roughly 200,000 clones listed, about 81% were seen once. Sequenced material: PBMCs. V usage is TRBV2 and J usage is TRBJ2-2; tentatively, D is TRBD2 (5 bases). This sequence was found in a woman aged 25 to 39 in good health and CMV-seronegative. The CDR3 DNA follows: TGTGCCAGCAGTCCTCGGCGGGCAGCCAACACCGGGGAGCTGTTTTTT. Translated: CASSPRRAANTGELFF.